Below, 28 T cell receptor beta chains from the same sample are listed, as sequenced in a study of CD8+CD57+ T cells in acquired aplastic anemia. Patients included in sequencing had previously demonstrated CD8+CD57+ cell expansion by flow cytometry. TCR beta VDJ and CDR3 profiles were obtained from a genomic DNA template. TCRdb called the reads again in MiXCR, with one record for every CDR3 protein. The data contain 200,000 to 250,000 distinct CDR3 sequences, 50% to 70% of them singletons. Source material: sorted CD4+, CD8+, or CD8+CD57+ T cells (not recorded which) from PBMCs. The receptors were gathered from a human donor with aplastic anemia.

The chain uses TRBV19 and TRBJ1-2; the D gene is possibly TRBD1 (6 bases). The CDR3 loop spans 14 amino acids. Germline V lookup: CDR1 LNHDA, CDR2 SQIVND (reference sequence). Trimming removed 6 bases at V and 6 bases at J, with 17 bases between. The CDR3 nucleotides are TGTGCCAGTAGCCAATCAAGGGGGGGCAATGGCTACACCTTC. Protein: CASSQSRGGNGYTF.

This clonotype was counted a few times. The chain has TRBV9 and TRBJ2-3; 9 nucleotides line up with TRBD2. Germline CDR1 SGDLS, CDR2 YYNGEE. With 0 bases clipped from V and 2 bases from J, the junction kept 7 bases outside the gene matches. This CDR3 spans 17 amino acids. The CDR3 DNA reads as TGTGCCAGCAGCGTAGCAAGGCTAGCGGGAACCACAGATACGCAGTATTTT. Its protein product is CASSVARLAGTTDTQYF.

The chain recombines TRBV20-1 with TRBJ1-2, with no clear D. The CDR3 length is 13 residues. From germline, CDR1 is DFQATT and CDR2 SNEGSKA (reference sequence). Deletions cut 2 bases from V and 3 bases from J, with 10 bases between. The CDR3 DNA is TGCAGTGCTAGACCTCCCGGACACTATGGCTACACCTTC. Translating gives CSARPPGHYGYTF.

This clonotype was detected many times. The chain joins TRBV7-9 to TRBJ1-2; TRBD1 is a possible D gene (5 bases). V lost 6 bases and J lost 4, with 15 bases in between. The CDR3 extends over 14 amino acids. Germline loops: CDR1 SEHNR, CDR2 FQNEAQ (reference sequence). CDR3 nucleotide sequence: TGTGCCAGCAGTCAAGACGGGACGAGCTATGGCTACACCTTC. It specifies CASSQDGTSYGYTF.

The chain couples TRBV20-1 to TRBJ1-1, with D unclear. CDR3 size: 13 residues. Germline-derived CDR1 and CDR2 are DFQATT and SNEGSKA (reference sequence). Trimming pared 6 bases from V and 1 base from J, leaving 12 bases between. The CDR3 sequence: CSASAQANTEAFF. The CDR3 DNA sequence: TGCAGTGCGAGTGCGCAGGCGAACACTGAAGCTTTCTTT.

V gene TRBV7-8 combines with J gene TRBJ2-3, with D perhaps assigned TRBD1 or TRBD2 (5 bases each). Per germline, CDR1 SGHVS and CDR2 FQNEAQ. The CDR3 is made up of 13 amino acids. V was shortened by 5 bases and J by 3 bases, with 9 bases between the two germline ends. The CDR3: CASSRGQTDTQYF. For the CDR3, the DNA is TGTGCCAGCAGCCGGGGCCAAACAGATACGCAGTATTTT.

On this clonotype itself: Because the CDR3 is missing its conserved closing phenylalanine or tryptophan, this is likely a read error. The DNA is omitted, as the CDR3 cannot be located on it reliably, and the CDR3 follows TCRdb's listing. The CDR3 region is CATSSGGLGTG. The rearrangement joins TRBV15 to TRBJ1-5; no check of the table's D call, TRBD1, against the DNA was made. The CDR3 length is 11 residues, termini included. The germline V gene has CDR1 LNHNV and CDR2 YYDKDF (reference sequence).

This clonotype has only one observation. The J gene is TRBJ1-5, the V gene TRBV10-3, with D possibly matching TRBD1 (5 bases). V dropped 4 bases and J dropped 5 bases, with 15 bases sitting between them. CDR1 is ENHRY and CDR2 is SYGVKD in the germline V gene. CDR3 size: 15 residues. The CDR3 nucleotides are TGTGCCATCAGTGGGGGGGTTACGAGGGATCAGCCCCAGCATTTT. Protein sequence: CAISGGVTRDQPQHF.

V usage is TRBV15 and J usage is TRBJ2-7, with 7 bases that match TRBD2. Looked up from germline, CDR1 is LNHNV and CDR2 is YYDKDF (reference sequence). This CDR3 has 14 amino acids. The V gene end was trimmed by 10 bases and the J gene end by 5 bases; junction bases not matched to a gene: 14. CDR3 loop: CANNSVGGYHEQYF. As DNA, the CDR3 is TGTGCCAACAATTCAGTGGGGGGGTACCACGAGCAGTACTTC. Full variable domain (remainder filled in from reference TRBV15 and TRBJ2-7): DAMVIQNPRYQVTQFGKPVTLSCSQTLNHNVMYWYQQKSSQAPKLLFHYYDKDFNNEADTPDNFQSRRPNTSFCFLDIRSPGLGDTAMYLCANNSVGGYHEQYFGPGTRLTVT.

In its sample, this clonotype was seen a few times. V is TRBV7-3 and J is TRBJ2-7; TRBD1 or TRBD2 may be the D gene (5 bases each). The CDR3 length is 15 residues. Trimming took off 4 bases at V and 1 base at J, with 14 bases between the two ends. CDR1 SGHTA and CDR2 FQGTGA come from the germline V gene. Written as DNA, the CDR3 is TGTGCCAGCAGCTCCCCACCGAGGGGTTCCTACGAGCAGTACTTC. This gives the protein CASSSPPRGSYEQYF.

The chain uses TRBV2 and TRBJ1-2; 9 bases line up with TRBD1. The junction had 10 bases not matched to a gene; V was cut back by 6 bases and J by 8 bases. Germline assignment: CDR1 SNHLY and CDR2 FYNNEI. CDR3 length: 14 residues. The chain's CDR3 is CASRAPGQGNGYTF. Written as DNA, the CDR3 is TGTGCCAGCAGAGCCCCGGGACAGGGAAACGGCTACACCTTC.

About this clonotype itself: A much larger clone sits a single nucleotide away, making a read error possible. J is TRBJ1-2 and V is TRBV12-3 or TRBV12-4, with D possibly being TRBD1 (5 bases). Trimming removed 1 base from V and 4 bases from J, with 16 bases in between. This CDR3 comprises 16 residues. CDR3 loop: CASSLGAGRGFYGYTF. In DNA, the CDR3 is TGTGCCAGCAGTTTAGGGGCAGGGAGGGGTTTCTATGGCTACACCTTC.

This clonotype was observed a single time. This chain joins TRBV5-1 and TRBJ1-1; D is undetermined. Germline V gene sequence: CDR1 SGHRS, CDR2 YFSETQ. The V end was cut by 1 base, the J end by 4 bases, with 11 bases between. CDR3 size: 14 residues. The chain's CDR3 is CASSLLRSGTEAFF. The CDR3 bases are TGCGCCAGCAGCTTGCTTAGGAGTGGCACTGAAGCTTTCTTT.

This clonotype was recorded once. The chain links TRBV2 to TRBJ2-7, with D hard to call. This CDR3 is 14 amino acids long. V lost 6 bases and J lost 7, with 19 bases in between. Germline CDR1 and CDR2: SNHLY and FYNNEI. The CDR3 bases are TGTGCCAGCAGCTGGCAAGGCGGTGTGAGGGAGCAGTACTTC. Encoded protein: CASSWQGGVREQYF.

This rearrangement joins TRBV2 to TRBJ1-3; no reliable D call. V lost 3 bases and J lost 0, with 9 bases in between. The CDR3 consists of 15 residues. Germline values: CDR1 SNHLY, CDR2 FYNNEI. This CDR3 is CASSDRGSSGNTIYF. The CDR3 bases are TGTGCCAGCAGTGATAGAGGGTCCTCTGGAAACACCATATATTTT.

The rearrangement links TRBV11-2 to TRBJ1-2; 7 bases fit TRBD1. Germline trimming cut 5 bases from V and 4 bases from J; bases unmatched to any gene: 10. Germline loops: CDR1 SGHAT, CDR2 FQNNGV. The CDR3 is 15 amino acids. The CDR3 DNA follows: TGTGCCAGCAGCCCGTCCCGGGACAGCAGCTATGGCTACACCTTC. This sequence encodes CASSPSRDSSYGYTF.

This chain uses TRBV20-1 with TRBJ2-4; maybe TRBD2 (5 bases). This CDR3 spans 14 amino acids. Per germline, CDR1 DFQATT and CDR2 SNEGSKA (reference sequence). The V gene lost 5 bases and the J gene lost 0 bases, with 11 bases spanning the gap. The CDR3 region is CSADGDLAKNIQYF. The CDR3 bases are TGCAGTGCTGACGGGGATCTAGCCAAAAACATTCAGTACTTC.

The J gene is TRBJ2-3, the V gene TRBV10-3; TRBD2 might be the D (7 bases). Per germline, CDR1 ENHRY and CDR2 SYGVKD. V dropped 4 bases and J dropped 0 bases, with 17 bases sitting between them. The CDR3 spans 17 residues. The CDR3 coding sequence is TGTGCCATCAGTGTGGGGAGGGGGTCTTCTAGCACAGATACGCAGTATTTT. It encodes CAISVGRGSSSTDTQYF.

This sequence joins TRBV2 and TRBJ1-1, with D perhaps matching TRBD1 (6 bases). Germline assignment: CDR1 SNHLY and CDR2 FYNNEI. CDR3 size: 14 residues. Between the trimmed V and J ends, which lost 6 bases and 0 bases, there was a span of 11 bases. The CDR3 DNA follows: TGTGCCAGCAGCGACAGGCTAATGAACACTGAAGCTTTCTTT. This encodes CASSDRLMNTEAFF.

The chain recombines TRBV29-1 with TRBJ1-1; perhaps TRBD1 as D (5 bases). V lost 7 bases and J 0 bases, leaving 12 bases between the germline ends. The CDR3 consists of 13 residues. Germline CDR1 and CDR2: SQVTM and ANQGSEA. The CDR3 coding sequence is TGCAGCGCCCCACGGGGCCTGAACACTGAAGCTTTCTTT. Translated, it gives CSAPRGLNTEAFF.

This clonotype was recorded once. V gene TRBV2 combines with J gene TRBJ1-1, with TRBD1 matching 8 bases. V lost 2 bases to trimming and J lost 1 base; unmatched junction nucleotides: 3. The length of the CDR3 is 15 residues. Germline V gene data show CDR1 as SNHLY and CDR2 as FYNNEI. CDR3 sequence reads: CASSETGTGNTEAFF. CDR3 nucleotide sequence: TGTGCCAGCAGTGAAACTGGGACAGGGAACACTGAAGCTTTCTTT.

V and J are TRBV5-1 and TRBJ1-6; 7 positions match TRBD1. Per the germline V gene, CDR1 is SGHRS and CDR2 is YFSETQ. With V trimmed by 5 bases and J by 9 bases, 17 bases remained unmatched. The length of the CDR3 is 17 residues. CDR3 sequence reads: CASRWNPNDRDRSPLHF. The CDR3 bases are TGCGCCAGCAGGTGGAACCCGAACGACAGGGACCGTTCACCCCTCCACTTT.

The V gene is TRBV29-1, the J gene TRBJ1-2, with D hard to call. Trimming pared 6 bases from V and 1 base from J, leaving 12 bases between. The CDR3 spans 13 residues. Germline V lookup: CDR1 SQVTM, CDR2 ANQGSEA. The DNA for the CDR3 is TGCAGCGTGATTCTAAGAAGTAACTATGGCTACACCTTC. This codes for CSVILRSNYGYTF.

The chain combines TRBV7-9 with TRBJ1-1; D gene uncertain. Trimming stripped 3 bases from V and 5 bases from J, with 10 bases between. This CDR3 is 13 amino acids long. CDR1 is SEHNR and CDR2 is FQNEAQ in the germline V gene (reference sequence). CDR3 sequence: CASSFAEITEAFF. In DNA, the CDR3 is TGTGCCAGCAGCTTCGCTGAAATAACTGAAGCTTTCTTT.

Here the CDR3 DNA reads TGTGCCAGCAGCTTATCCGGGACAGCCTCCAACTATGGCTACACCTTC. Protein sequence: CASSLSGTASNYGYTF. The rearrangement links TRBV7-2 to TRBJ1-2, with 7 bases identical to TRBD1. The CDR3 extends over 16 amino acids. V was pared by 2 bases and J by 2 bases, with 8 bases of the junction left unmatched. CDR1 and CDR2 (germline): SGHTA, FQGNSA.

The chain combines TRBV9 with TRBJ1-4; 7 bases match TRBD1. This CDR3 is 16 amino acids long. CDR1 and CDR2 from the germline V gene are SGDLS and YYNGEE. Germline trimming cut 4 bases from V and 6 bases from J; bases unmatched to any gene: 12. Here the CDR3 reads CASSHKDTGEDEKLFF. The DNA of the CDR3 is TGTGCCAGCAGCCACAAGGATACAGGGGAGGATGAAAAACTGTTTTTT. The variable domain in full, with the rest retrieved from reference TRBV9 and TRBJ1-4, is DSGVTQTPKHLITATGQRVTLRCSPRSGDLSVYWYQQSLDQGLQFLIQYYNGEERAKGNILERFSAQQFPDLHSELNLSSLELGDSALYFCASSHKDTGEDEKLFFGSGTQLSVL.

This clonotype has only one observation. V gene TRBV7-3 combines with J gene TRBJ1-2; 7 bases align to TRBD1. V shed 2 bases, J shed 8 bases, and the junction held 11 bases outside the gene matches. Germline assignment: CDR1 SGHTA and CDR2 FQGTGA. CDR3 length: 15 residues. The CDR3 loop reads CASSLLQGTPRGYTF. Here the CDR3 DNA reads TGTGCCAGCAGCTTATTACAGGGGACCCCGAGGGGCTACACCTTC. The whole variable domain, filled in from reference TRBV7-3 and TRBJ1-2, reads GAGVSQTPSNKVTEKGKYVELRCDPISGHTALYWYRQSLGQGPEFLIYFQGTGAADDSGLPNDRFFAVRPEGSVSTLKIQRTERGDSAVYLCASSLLQGTPRGYTFGSGTRLTVV.

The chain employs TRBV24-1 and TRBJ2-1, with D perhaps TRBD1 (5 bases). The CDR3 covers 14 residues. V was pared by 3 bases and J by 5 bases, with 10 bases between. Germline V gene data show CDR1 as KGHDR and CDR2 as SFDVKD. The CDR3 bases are TGTGCCACCAGTGATGGTCCAGGGAACAATGAGCAGTTCTTC. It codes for CATSDGPGNNEQFF.